Below are 2 T cell receptor beta chains sequenced from a single sample in a study of T cell responses to AZD1222 COVID-19 vaccine. Profiling relied on immunoSEQ multiplex PCR, and the TCRdb table lists in-frame clones only, not all of them. The sample contains roughly 200,000 clones, about 92% of which appear only once. The sequences come from peripheral blood, collected on day 0 of AZD1222 vaccination. The receptors shown here come from an adult in good health.

The chain links TRBV3-1 (or the pseudogene TRBV3-2) to TRBJ1-6; D call uncertain. CDR1 LGHDT and CDR2 YNNKEL come from the germline V gene (reference sequence). V shed 0 bases and J shed 4 bases, with 10 bases lying between them. This CDR3 has 16 amino acids. CDR3 bases: TGTGCCAGCAGCCAAGATAGGTACAGATATAATTCACCCCTCCACTTT. It encodes CASSQDRYRYNSPLHF.

The chain is built from TRBV3-1 (or the pseudogene TRBV3-2) and TRBJ2-1; 9 bases are shared with TRBD1. From germline, CDR1 is LGHDT and CDR2 YNNKEL (reference sequence). The CDR3 is made up of 15 amino acids. With 0 bases clipped from V and 4 bases from J, the junction kept 1 base outside the gene matches. The CDR3 bases are TGTGCCAGCAGCCAAGAACAGGGGGCTTACAATGAGCAGTTCTTC. This gives the protein CASSQEQGAYNEQFF.